Below are 26 T cell receptor beta chains sequenced from a single sample in a study of T-cell memory formation after mild COVID-19. TCRdb recomputed calls from the 5' RACE reads with MiXCR, one row per CDR3 protein. This sample has more than 350,000 distinct CDR3 sequences, with roughly 15% found just once. The specimen was PBMCs or a T cell subset sorted from them (not recorded which). Receptor source: a man aged 18 to 30 who had mild COVID-19 (a few samples of this study predate the infection). Cell type and time point are not known.

This clonotype came up many times. The rearrangement links TRBV4-1 to TRBJ1-5, with D possibly TRBD1 on 5 matching bases. Trimming took 2 bases from V and 7 from J, leaving 18 bases between them. This CDR3 is built from 16 residues. Germline V gives CDR1 MGHRA, CDR2 YSYEKL. The CDR3: CASSQLWGEGGQPQHF. CDR3 coding DNA: TGCGCCAGCAGCCAACTCTGGGGGGAAGGTGGGCAGCCCCAGCATTTT.

Ten or more counts support this clonotype. This sequence joins TRBV7-8 and TRBJ2-3; 8 bases agree with TRBD2. CDR3 length: 15 residues. The germline V gene has CDR1 SGHVS and CDR2 FQNEAQ. The trim removed 7 bases at V and 6 bases at J, leaving 12 bases unmatched. CDR3 bases: TGTGCCAGCACCCCCGCGGGGGGCCTCGGGGATACGCAGTATTTT. Residues: CASTPAGGLGDTQYF.

This clonotype was counted a few times. The chain recombines TRBV21-1 with TRBJ2-2. TRBV21-1 is given as a pseudogene. The CDR3 sequence is 12 residues long. The CDR3 loop reads CASSRRPGELFF. The CDR3 nucleotides are TGTGCCAGCAGCAGACGGCCCGGGGAGCTGTTTTTT.

The chain joins TRBV2 to TRBJ2-3, with no clear D. V lost 10 bases to trimming and J lost 0 bases, with 17 bases between them. The CDR3 totals 15 residues. Germline loops: CDR1 SNHLY, CDR2 FYNNEI. CDR3 sequence (DNA): TGTGCCAACCCGGGCACGGCAGGTAGCACAGATACGCAGTATTTT. The encoded protein is CANPGTAGSTDTQYF.

This clonotype was counted a few times. The chain carries TRBV6-2 or TRBV6-3 and TRBJ1-2, with 7 bases identical to TRBD1. CDR3 size: 13 residues. CDR1 is MNHEY and CDR2 is SVGEGT in the germline V gene. V shed 4 bases, J shed 6 bases, and the junction held 5 bases outside the gene matches. The CDR3 nucleotides read TGTGCCAGCAGTTGGGAGGGACAGCATGGCTACACCTTC. It yields the protein CASSWEGQHGYTF.

The V call is TRBV6-1, the J call TRBJ2-2; unclear D gene. The CDR3 loop spans 14 amino acids. Germline CDR1 MNHNS, CDR2 SASEGT. V dropped 5 bases and J dropped 0 bases, with 7 bases sitting between them. The CDR3 nucleotides read TGTGCCAGCAGTTTAGTAACGAACACCGGGGAGCTGTTTTTT. Protein product: CASSLVTNTGELFF.

In its sample, this clonotype was seen many times. The rearrangement joins TRBV18 to TRBJ2-7; no firm D call. This CDR3 contains 13 residues. Looked up from germline, CDR1 is KGHSH and CDR2 is LQKENI. V was pared by 0 bases and J by 4 bases, with 7 bases between. CDR3: CASSPPGRYEQYV. The CDR3 DNA sequence: TGTGCCAGCTCACCACCGGGCCGTTACGAGCAGTACGTC.

The rearrangement links TRBV11-3 to TRBJ2-2; no clear D. CDR1 and CDR2 (germline): SGHNT, YENEEA. CDR3 length: 15 amino acids. V lost 0 bases to trimming and J lost 7 bases, with 12 bases between them. CDR3 loop: CASSLDSFDNGELFF. CDR3 bases: TGTGCCAGCAGCTTAGATAGTTTCGATAACGGGGAGCTGTTTTTT.

This clonotype was picked up a small number of times. The genes are TRBV28 and TRBJ2-7; possibly TRBD2 for D (6 bases). This CDR3 is built from 13 residues. Trimming removed 6 bases from V and 0 bases from J, with 9 bases in between. Germline V lookup: CDR1 MDHEN, CDR2 SYDVKM. The CDR3 here is CASRRRDSYEQYV. The CDR3 DNA follows: TGTGCCAGCAGGCGGCGGGACTCCTACGAGCAGTACGTC.

The chain has TRBV3-1 and TRBJ1-2; D possibly corresponds to TRBD1 (5 bases). Trimming left V 6 bases short and J 2 bases short, with 10 bases between. This CDR3 spans 13 amino acids. Looked up from germline, CDR1 is LGHDT and CDR2 is YNNKEL (reference sequence). DNA for the CDR3: TGTGCCAGCAGTATCAGGGTAAACTATGGCTACACCTTC. Protein product: CASSIRVNYGYTF.

This clonotype was recorded a few times. V usage is TRBV4-1 and J usage is TRBJ2-7; 8 bases line up with TRBD1. This CDR3 comprises 14 residues. CDR1 and CDR2 from the germline V gene are MGHRA and YSYEKL. Losses at the gene ends were 7 bases for V and 6 bases for J; bases not matched to a gene: 11. CDR3: CASTATGETLEQYF. For the CDR3, the DNA is TGCGCCAGCACCGCGACAGGGGAGACCCTCGAGCAGTACTTC.

The rearrangement joins TRBV12-3 or TRBV12-4 to TRBJ2-7; D may be TRBD2 (6 bases). The V end was cut by 5 bases, the J end by 5 bases, with 16 bases between. The CDR3 is 14 residues long. CDR3: CASSPRCSGHEQYF. CDR3 sequence (DNA): TGTGCCAGCAGTCCCCGCTGTAGCGGCCACGAGCAGTACTTC.

The chain has TRBV18 and TRBJ2-3, with 7 bases fitting TRBD2. V was pared by 2 bases and J by 2 bases, with 4 bases of the junction left unmatched. The CDR3 totals 15 residues. Per the germline V gene, CDR1 is KGHSH and CDR2 is LQKENI. The CDR3 loop reads CASSPISGVTDTQYF. CDR3 DNA: TGTGCCAGCTCACCAATAAGCGGGGTCACAGATACGCAGTATTTT.

The V call is TRBV20-1, the J call TRBJ2-7; TRBD1 agrees at 7 bases. The CDR3 length is 13 residues. The trim removed 0 bases at V and 6 bases at J, leaving 5 bases unmatched. The germline CDR1 and CDR2 sequences are DFQATT and SNEGSKA (reference sequence). In DNA form, the CDR3 reads TGCAGTGCTAGAGATGGGACAGACGGCGAGCAGTACGTC. Residues: CSARDGTDGEQYV.

V gene TRBV3-1 combines with J gene TRBJ1-1, with D possibly matching TRBD1 (6 bases). The CDR3 contains 13 residues. Looked up from germline, CDR1 is LGHDT and CDR2 is YNNKEL (reference sequence). Between the trimmed V and J ends, which lost 2 bases and 5 bases, there was a span of 9 bases. The CDR3 sequence: CASSQYRDTEAFF. The CDR3 DNA sequence: TGTGCCAGCAGCCAATACAGGGATACTGAAGCTTTCTTT.

This clonotype has just a few counts. The chain recombines TRBV20-1 with TRBJ2-1, with 11 positions matching TRBD2. The CDR3 spans 15 residues. V lost 5 bases to trimming and J lost 7 bases; unmatched junction nucleotides: 10. Germline V gene data show CDR1 as DFQATT and CDR2 as SNEGSKA (reference sequence). Written as DNA, the CDR3 is TGCAGTGCTCCCATAATTAGCGGGGGGGCAAATGAGCAGTTCTTC. This encodes CSAPIISGGANEQFF.

This rearrangement joins TRBV6-1 to TRBJ1-1; D gene ambiguous. The V gene's germline CDR1 is MNHNS and CDR2 SASEGT. Deletions cut 2 bases from V and 10 bases from J, with 11 bases between. There are 12 residues in the CDR3. The CDR3 is CASSEWQYGAFF. CDR3 in DNA: TGTGCCAGCAGTGAATGGCAATACGGAGCTTTCTTT.

This clonotype appeared a few times. V usage is TRBV12-3 or TRBV12-4 and J usage is TRBJ1-2; the D gene is possibly TRBD1 (6 bases). Trimming removed 6 bases from V and 4 bases from J, with 12 bases in between. The CDR3 spans 13 residues. CDR3 protein: CASRMTGVYGYTF. For the CDR3, the DNA is TGTGCCAGCAGGATGACAGGAGTCTATGGCTACACCTTC.

This clonotype was counted at least ten times. This chain joins TRBV7-6 and TRBJ2-7; D unresolved. V was cut by 9 bases and J by 0 bases, with 15 bases left in between. Germline CDR1 SGHVS, CDR2 FNYEAQ. The CDR3 is made up of 14 amino acids. The CDR3, as DNA: TGTGCCAGAAAGGACGAACCCGACTCCTACGAGCAGTACTTC. As protein: CARKDEPDSYEQYF. The full variable domain, rest sourced from reference TRBV7-6 and TRBJ2-7, is GAGVSQSPRYKVTKRGQDVALRCDPISGHVSLYWYRQALGQGPEFLTYFNYEAQQDKSGLPNDRFSAERPEGSISTLTIQRTEQRDSAMYRCARKDEPDSYEQYFGPGTRLTVT.

This clonotype was seen a handful of times. The V gene is TRBV9, the J gene TRBJ2-3; D not resolved. V lost 0 bases, J lost 6 bases, and 11 bases lay in between. Per germline, CDR1 SGDLS and CDR2 YYNGEE. This CDR3 is built from 14 residues. The CDR3 DNA sequence: TGTGCCAGCAGCGTAGCCTCTGCAGGCGATACGCAGTATTTT. Amino acids: CASSVASAGDTQYF.

This clonotype was recorded at least ten times. V gene TRBV12-3 or TRBV12-4 combines with J gene TRBJ2-5; the D gene is possibly TRBD1 (6 bases). Deletions cut 3 bases from V and 3 bases from J, with 8 bases between. This CDR3 spans 13 amino acids. This chain's CDR3 is CASSFSGEETQYF. The CDR3 DNA reads TGTGCCAGCAGTTTCTCAGGGGAAGAGACCCAGTACTTC.

This clonotype has a handful of counts. This rearrangement joins TRBV7-6 to TRBJ2-7; perhaps TRBD1 as D (6 bases). This CDR3 comprises 13 residues. The V end was cut by 4 bases, the J end by 3 bases, with 10 bases between. Germline loops: CDR1 SGHVS, CDR2 FNYEAQ. CDR3 nucleotide sequence: TGTGCCAGCAGCTCAGGGGACGGCTACGAGCAGTACTTC. Translated, it gives CASSSGDGYEQYF.

The chain recombines TRBV30 with TRBJ2-3; D is unresolved. Per germline, CDR1 GTSNPN and CDR2 SVGIG (reference sequence). V was clipped by 3 bases and J by 6 bases, with 7 bases between them. The CDR3 spans 11 residues. The CDR3 DNA is TGTGCCTGGAGCCCTATTGATACGCAGTATTTT. Residues: CAWSPIDTQYF.

The V call is TRBV7-9, the J call TRBJ1-6; tentative D call: TRBD1 (5 bases). Per the germline V gene, CDR1 is SEHNR and CDR2 is FQNEAQ (reference sequence). Between the trimmed V and J ends, which lost 1 base and 0 bases, there was a span of 13 bases. The CDR3 consists of 18 residues. This chain's CDR3 is CASSLVPGPSSYNSPLHF. CDR3 sequence (DNA): TGTGCCAGCAGCTTAGTCCCAGGGCCAAGCTCCTATAATTCACCCCTCCACTTT. Full variable domain (outside the CDR3, taken from reference TRBV7-9 and TRBJ1-6): DTGVSQNPRHKITKRGQNVTFRCDPISEHNRLYWYRQTLGQGPEFLTYFQNEAQLEKSRLLSDRFSAERPKGSFSTLEIQRTEQGDSAMYLCASSLVPGPSSYNSPLHFGNGTRLTVT.

This clonotype was counted between two and nine times. The chain is built from TRBV12-3 or TRBV12-4 and TRBJ1-6, with 9 bases matching TRBD1. The length of the CDR3 is 15 residues. V was clipped by 5 bases and J by 6 bases; unmatched bases: 5. The CDR3 DNA follows: TGTGCCAGCAGTCCGACAGGGGGTTTTAATTCACCCCTCCACTTT. This sequence encodes CASSPTGGFNSPLHF.

This clonotype was detected a few times. V and J are TRBV5-1 and TRBJ2-7, with D perhaps matching TRBD1 (5 bases). The germline gives CDR1 SGHRS, CDR2 YFSETQ. The CDR3 is 13 amino acids. Trimming took off 0 bases at V and 5 bases at J, with 9 bases between the two ends. The CDR3 DNA sequence: TGCGCCAGCAGCTTGGAAGGCAGGGACGAGCAGTACTTC. Residues: CASSLEGRDEQYF.